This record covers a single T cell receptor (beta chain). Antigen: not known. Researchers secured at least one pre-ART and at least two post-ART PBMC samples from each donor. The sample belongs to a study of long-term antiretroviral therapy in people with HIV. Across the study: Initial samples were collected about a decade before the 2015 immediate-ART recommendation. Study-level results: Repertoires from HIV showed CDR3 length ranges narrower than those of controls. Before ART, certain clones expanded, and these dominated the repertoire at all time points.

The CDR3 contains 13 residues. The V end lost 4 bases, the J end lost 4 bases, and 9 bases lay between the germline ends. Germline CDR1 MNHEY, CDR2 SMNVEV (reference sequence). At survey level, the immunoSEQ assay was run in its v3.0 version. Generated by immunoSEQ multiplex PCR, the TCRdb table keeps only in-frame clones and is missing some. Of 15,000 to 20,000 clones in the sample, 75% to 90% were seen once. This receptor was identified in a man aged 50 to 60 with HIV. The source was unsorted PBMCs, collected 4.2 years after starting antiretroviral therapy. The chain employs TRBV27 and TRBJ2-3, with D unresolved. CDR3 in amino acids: CASSYSTADTQYF. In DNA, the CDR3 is TGTGCCAGCAGTTACTCGACCGCAGATACGCAGTATTTT.